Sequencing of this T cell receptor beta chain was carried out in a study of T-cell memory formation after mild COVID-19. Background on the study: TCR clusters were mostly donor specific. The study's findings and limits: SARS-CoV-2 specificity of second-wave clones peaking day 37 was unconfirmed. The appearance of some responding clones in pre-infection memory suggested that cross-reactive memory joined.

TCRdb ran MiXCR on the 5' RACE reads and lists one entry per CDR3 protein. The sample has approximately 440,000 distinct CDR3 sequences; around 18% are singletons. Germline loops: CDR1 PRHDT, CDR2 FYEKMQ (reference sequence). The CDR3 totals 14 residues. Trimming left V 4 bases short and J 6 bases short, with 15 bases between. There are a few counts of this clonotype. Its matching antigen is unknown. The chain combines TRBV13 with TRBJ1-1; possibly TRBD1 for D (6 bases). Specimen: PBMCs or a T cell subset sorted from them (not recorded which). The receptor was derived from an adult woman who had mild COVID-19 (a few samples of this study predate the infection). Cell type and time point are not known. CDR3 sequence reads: CASSSLGQTPEAFF. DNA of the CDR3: TGTGCCAGCAGCTCTTTGGGACAAACCCCTGAAGCTTTCTTT.